Below are 32 T cell receptor beta chains sequenced from a single sample in a study of blood T cells in healthy people across ages. For the second PCR, which ran for about 6 to 11 cycles, a sample-barcoded 5' primer and a J-beta primer mix were used. TCRdb reanalysed the 5' RACE reads using MiXCR and keeps one entry per CDR3 protein. The table has approximately 820,000 distinct CDR3 sequences, under 45% seen once. The specimen was blood. These receptors all stem from a man aged 55 to 70 in good health.

The chain couples TRBV20-1 to TRBJ2-5; 9 bases line up with TRBD2. Trimming at V came to 3 bases and at J to 2 bases, leaving 16 bases not matched to a gene. The CDR3 is 18 residues long. Per the germline V gene, CDR1 is DFQATT and CDR2 is SNEGSKA (reference sequence). The CDR3 reads CSASRGSIGLAGQETQYF. The CDR3 DNA follows: TGCAGTGCTAGTAGGGGATCCATTGGGCTAGCGGGGCAAGAGACCCAGTACTTC.

The CDR3 coding sequence is TGCGCCAGCAGCCAAGACACCCGTTGGGAGCCCCAGCATTTT. It encodes CASSQDTRWEPQHF. The chain recombines TRBV4-1 with TRBJ1-5; D remains ambiguous. V was shortened by 0 bases and J by 8 bases, with 11 bases between the two germline ends. The CDR3 runs 14 residues. Germline V gives CDR1 MGHRA, CDR2 YSYEKL.

This clonotype has only a few counts. This chain links TRBV6-1 with TRBJ2-4, with TRBD1 as a possible D gene (6 bases). The last part of the DNA fits TRBJ2-7 better; the J call may be wrong. CDR3 length: 15 amino acids. Per germline, CDR1 MNHNS and CDR2 SASEGT. The CDR3 here is CASSEASRGSSEQYF. CDR3 nucleotide sequence: TGTGCCAGCAGTGAAGCATCAAGGGGGAGTAGCGAGCAGTACTTC.

The rearrangement joins TRBV20-1 to TRBJ2-1; TRBD2 is a possible D gene (5 bases). The ends were cut back, 0 bases at V and 12 bases at J, with 15 bases in the middle. The CDR3 is made up of 13 amino acids. The germline CDR1 and CDR2 sequences are DFQATT and SNEGSKA (reference sequence). The CDR3 DNA is TGCAGTGCTAGAGAGGCCTCACTAGTTTCGCAGTTCTTC. It is translated as CSAREASLVSQFF.

V is TRBV12-3 or TRBV12-4 and J is TRBJ2-7; tentatively, D is TRBD1 (5 bases). Trimming took 9 bases from V and 2 from J, leaving 14 bases between them. The CDR3 is made up of 13 amino acids. Here the CDR3 DNA reads TGTGCCAGTACATCAGGGCCAGCCTACGAGCAGTACTTC. Its translation is CASTSGPAYEQYF.

This clonotype was seen a handful of times. This chain links TRBV28 with TRBJ2-7, with D tentatively TRBD2 (6 bases). The V gene's germline CDR1 is MDHEN and CDR2 SYDVKM. CDR3 length equals 13 residues. V was shortened by 8 bases and J by 2 bases, with 13 bases between the two germline ends. This CDR3 reads CASSRGFTYEQYF. CDR3 in DNA: TGTGCCAGCTCCCGGGGGTTCACCTACGAGCAGTACTTC.

The sample holds many counts of this clonotype. The chain links TRBV28 to TRBJ2-7; TRBD1 aligns across 10 bases. The CDR3 loop spans 17 amino acids. J was trimmed by 1 base and V by 3 bases; bases with no gene match: 9. Germline assignment: CDR1 MDHEN and CDR2 SYDVKM. The CDR3 region is CASSLGQGRPKSYEQYF. The DNA for the CDR3 is TGTGCCAGCAGTTTGGGACAGGGGCGCCCAAAATCCTACGAGCAGTACTTC.

A few counts support this clonotype. The rearrangement uses TRBV29-1 and TRBJ2-1; maybe TRBD1 (6 bases). In germline, CDR1 is SQVTM, CDR2 ANQGSEA. V lost 6 bases and J lost 4, with 22 bases in between. The CDR3 extends over 16 amino acids. The CDR3 is CSVPGLQGRSYNEQFF. As DNA, the CDR3 is TGCAGCGTCCCCGGCTTACAGGGTAGGTCATACAATGAGCAGTTCTTC.

J is TRBJ2-2 and V is TRBV5-5, with TRBD1 matching over 8 bases. With 1 base clipped from V and 1 base from J, the junction kept 3 bases outside the gene matches. Germline CDR1 reads SGHKS; CDR2 reads YYEKEE (reference sequence). The CDR3 is 16 residues long. The CDR3 region has the DNA TGTGCCAGCAGCTTGAAAGACAGGGGGAACACCGGGGAGCTGTTTTTT. Translated: CASSLKDRGNTGELFF. The full variable domain, with the rest looked up from reference TRBV5-5 and TRBJ2-2, is DAGVTQSPTHLIKTRGQQVTLRCSPISGHKSVSWYQQVLGQGPQFIFQYYEKEERGRGNFPDRFSARQFPNYSSELNVNALLLGDSALYLCASSLKDRGNTGELFFGEGSRLTVL.

V and J are TRBV6-5 and TRBJ1-4; 7 positions agree with TRBD1. CDR1 and CDR2 (germline): MNHEY, SVGAGI. The V and J ends lost 5 bases and 0 bases, in that order; junction bases with no gene match: 3. The CDR3 is 15 residues long. CDR3 coding DNA: TGTGCCAGCAGTGCCGGACAGGCAACTAATGAAAAACTGTTTTTT. It codes for CASSAGQATNEKLFF.

The genes are TRBV5-1 and TRBJ2-5, with 10 positions matching TRBD2. Losses at the gene ends were 3 bases for V and 3 bases for J; bases not matched to a gene: 11. Germline CDR1 SGHRS, CDR2 YFSETQ. This CDR3 is built from 17 residues. This chain's CDR3 is CASSSSPSGTSEETQYF. CDR3 bases: TGCGCCAGCAGCTCGAGTCCCTCCGGGACTAGCGAAGAGACCCAGTACTTC.

The chain is built from TRBV4-3 and TRBJ1-1; D is undetermined. The V and J ends lost 0 bases and 5 bases respectively, with 13 bases between them. Germline CDR1 reads LGHNA; CDR2 reads YSLEER. This CDR3 has 15 amino acids. DNA for the CDR3: TGCGCCAGCAGCCAAGATTGGGGTAAGAGGACTGAAGCTTTCTTT. Protein sequence: CASSQDWGKRTEAFF.

V gene TRBV20-1 combines with J gene TRBJ1-5, with D hard to call. V was clipped by 3 bases and J by 1 base, with 7 bases between them. The length of the CDR3 is 13 residues. CDR1 and CDR2 (germline): DFQATT, SNEGSKA (reference sequence). As DNA, the CDR3 is TGCAGTGCTAGCTTGGACAGCAATCAGCCCCAGCATTTT. Amino acid sequence: CSASLDSNQPQHF.

The chain joins TRBV7-2 to TRBJ2-2; D is possibly TRBD1 or TRBD2 (5 bases each). The CDR3 has 13 amino acids. CDR1 SGHTA and CDR2 FQGNSA come from the germline V gene. V shed 6 bases and J shed 6 bases, with 11 bases lying between them. CDR3 sequence: CASRGRDSGELFF. The CDR3 DNA sequence: TGTGCCAGCAGGGGACGAGATTCCGGGGAGCTGTTTTTT.

This clonotype was found a few times. This sequence joins TRBV28 and TRBJ2-7, with no clear D. This CDR3 spans 12 amino acids. V lost 2 bases to trimming and J lost 3 bases, with 5 bases between them. Germline V gene lookup returns CDR1 MDHEN and CDR2 SYDVKM. CDR3 amino acids: CASSLRLYEQYF. CDR3 bases: TGTGCCAGCAGTTTAAGGCTCTACGAGCAGTACTTC.

The gene calls are TRBV18 and TRBJ1-1; 8 bases are shared with TRBD1. Trimming removed 4 bases from V and 8 bases from J; junction bases left unmatched: 3. CDR1 is KGHSH and CDR2 is LQKENI in the germline V gene. CDR3 size: 12 residues. The CDR3 sequence is CASSQGQAEAFF. The CDR3 bases are TGTGCCAGCTCACAGGGACAGGCCGAAGCTTTCTTT.

This clonotype showed up just a few times. The V call is TRBV20-1, the J call TRBJ1-6; TRBD1 agrees at 7 bases. The germline V gene encodes CDR1 DFQATT and CDR2 SNEGSKA (reference sequence). With 6 bases clipped from V and 6 bases from J, the junction kept 14 bases outside the gene matches. The CDR3 is 16 amino acids. The chain's CDR3 is CSATNRGKSTNSPLHF. DNA for the CDR3: TGCAGTGCAACAAACAGGGGAAAATCCACTAATTCACCCCTCCACTTT.

This clonotype was counted once. V gene TRBV4-3 combines with J gene TRBJ1-1; the match to TRBD1 covers 7 bases. J was trimmed by 3 bases and V by 0 bases; bases with no gene match: 16. Germline loops: CDR1 LGHNA, CDR2 YSLEER. CDR3 size: 19 residues. The CDR3 sequence is CASSQDRARGVLRDTEAFF. The CDR3 nucleotides read TGCGCCAGCAGCCAAGACAGGGCCAGGGGGGTTTTGAGGGACACTGAAGCTTTCTTT.

This clonotype has only a few counts. The chain joins TRBV6-2 or TRBV6-3 to TRBJ2-1, with 9 nucleotides matching TRBD2. The CDR3 is 14 residues long. Germline-derived CDR1 and CDR2 are MNHEY and SVGEGT. Trimming took 8 bases from V and 9 from J; bases not matched to a gene: 11. The CDR3 reads CASRAGGGRGEQFF. CDR3 coding DNA: TGTGCCAGCCGAGCGGGGGGAGGACGTGGTGAGCAGTTCTTC.

In its sample, this clonotype was seen a few times. The V call is TRBV7-2, the J call TRBJ2-5; unclear D gene. Germline CDR1 and CDR2: SGHTA and FQGNSA. V was trimmed by 5 bases and J by 5 bases, leaving 12 bases between them. The CDR3 length is 13 residues. This CDR3 reads CASSAPPDETQYF. Written as DNA, the CDR3 is TGTGCCAGCAGCGCGCCTCCCGATGAGACCCAGTACTTC.

This clonotype was counted a few times. The chain links TRBV20-1 to TRBJ2-3; TRBD2 aligns across 9 bases. The J segment lost 2 bases and the V segment lost 4 bases, leaving 7 bases of the junction unmatched. The CDR3 has 15 amino acids. Germline CDR1 and CDR2: DFQATT and SNEGSKA (reference sequence). CDR3 DNA sequence: TGCAGTGCTATAGAGAGACTAGCGGACACAGATACGCAGTATTTT. It yields the protein CSAIERLADTDTQYF.

The genes are TRBV27 and TRBJ2-1, with D perhaps TRBD1 (8 bases). Trimming shortened V by 0 bases and J by 6 bases, and 24 bases separated the two germline ends. Germline-derived CDR1 and CDR2 are MNHEY and SMNVEV (reference sequence). There are 19 residues in the CDR3. The CDR3 protein is CASSLSPYFRGRGPNEQFF. DNA of the CDR3: TGTGCCAGCAGTTTATCCCCTTACTTCAGGGGGCGGGGGCCCAATGAGCAGTTCTTC.

In this sample, this clonotype turned up once. This clone may be a read error of a much larger clone one base away. V gene TRBV29-1 combines with J gene TRBJ2-1; D is perhaps TRBD1 (6 bases). V gave up 7 bases and J gave up 9 bases, with 10 bases separating them. The CDR3 runs 10 residues. Germline V gene lookup returns CDR1 SQVTM and CDR2 ANQGSEA. CDR3 amino acids: CSGRGSEQFF. The CDR3 DNA follows: TGCAGCGGTAGGGGGAGTGAGCAGTTCTTC.

This clonotype was found once. This chain joins TRBV9 and TRBJ2-1, with TRBD2 matching 9 bases. Germline CDR1 and CDR2: SGDLS and YYNGEE. The CDR3 contains 18 residues. Germline trimming cut 3 bases from V and 2 bases from J; bases unmatched to any gene: 12. The CDR3 loop is CASSAGGGAGGPYNEQFF. The DNA of the CDR3 is TGTGCCAGCAGCGCAGGCGGGGGTGCGGGGGGGCCCTACAATGAGCAGTTCTTC.

The chain joins TRBV7-2 to TRBJ1-2; the D is unclear. Germline V gene sequence: CDR1 SGHTA, CDR2 FQGNSA. CDR3 size: 14 residues. The ends were cut back, 1 base at V and 4 bases at J, with 10 bases in the middle. For the CDR3, the DNA is TGTGCCAGCAGCTTAGGGGGTCAGTCCTATGGCTACACCTTC. It yields the protein CASSLGGQSYGYTF.

This clonotype has only a few counts. The chain joins TRBV28 to TRBJ2-3, with D perhaps TRBD1 (6 bases). Germline CDR1 MDHEN, CDR2 SYDVKM. Trimming left V 5 bases short and J 3 bases short, with 18 bases between. The CDR3 sequence is 16 residues long. CDR3 in DNA: TGTGCCAGCAGTCCACATACAGGGAGCGGAACAGATACGCAGTATTTT. Protein: CASSPHTGSGTDTQYF.

The V gene is TRBV5-5, the J gene TRBJ2-7; D uncertain. V was cut by 4 bases and J by 0 bases, with 11 bases left in between. The CDR3 is 14 amino acids. CDR1 and CDR2 from the germline V gene are SGHKS and YYEKEE (reference sequence). The CDR3 region is CASSVLPSSYEQYF. DNA for the CDR3: TGTGCCAGCAGCGTACTCCCGAGCTCCTACGAGCAGTACTTC. Filled out from reference TRBV5-5 and TRBJ2-7, the complete variable domain reads DAGVTQSPTHLIKTRGQQVTLRCSPISGHKSVSWYQQVLGQGPQFIFQYYEKEERGRGNFPDRFSARQFPNYSSELNVNALLLGDSALYLCASSVLPSSYEQYFGPGTRLTVT.

This clonotype has a handful of counts. The V gene is TRBV20-1, the J gene TRBJ2-3; 8 bases align to TRBD2. The V gene end was trimmed by 5 bases and the J gene end by 2 bases; junction bases not matched to a gene: 6. The CDR3 totals 14 residues. Germline assignment: CDR1 DFQATT and CDR2 SNEGSKA (reference sequence). For the CDR3, the DNA is TGCAGTGCTCCCGGGACTAGGGACACAGATACGCAGTATTTT. Protein: CSAPGTRDTDTQYF.

This clonotype was seen at least ten times. CDR3 sequence (DNA): TGCAGTGCTAGAGTTAGGGGTCGACCCTACGAGCAGTACTTC. Its protein is CSARVRGRPYEQYF. The V and J genes are TRBV20-1 and TRBJ2-7; possibly TRBD1 for D (5 bases). V shed 1 base and J shed 2 bases, with 12 bases lying between them. CDR3 length equals 14 residues. Looked up from germline, CDR1 is DFQATT and CDR2 is SNEGSKA (reference sequence).

J is TRBJ1-6 and V is TRBV7-3, with 7 bases that match TRBD1. Trimming at V came to 5 bases and at J to 3 bases, leaving 4 bases not matched to a gene. The length of the CDR3 is 15 residues. Germline loops: CDR1 SGHTA, CDR2 FQGTGA. The CDR3 DNA follows: TGTGCCAGCAGCGAACAGGGGAACTATAATTCACCCCTCCACTTT. Its protein product is CASSEQGNYNSPLHF.

This clonotype was counted a few times. This sequence joins TRBV7-2 and TRBJ1-6, with D possibly TRBD1 on 5 matching bases. The CDR3 is made up of 15 amino acids. V lost 5 bases, J lost 7 bases, and 15 bases lay in between. Germline assignment: CDR1 SGHTA and CDR2 FQGNSA. CDR3 DNA: TGTGCCAGCAGCCGGGGCACCTGGGAGAATTCACCCCTCCACTTT. Protein: CASSRGTWENSPLHF.

This clonotype was detected a few times. The rearrangement uses TRBV27 and TRBJ1-5; D not certain. V was pared by 7 bases and J by 1 base, with 14 bases between. Germline CDR1 is MNHEY and CDR2 is SMNVEV (reference sequence). CDR3 size: 15 residues. The CDR3 region is CASKGNSISNQPQHF. CDR3 bases: TGTGCCAGCAAGGGCAATTCAATCAGCAATCAGCCCCAGCATTTT.